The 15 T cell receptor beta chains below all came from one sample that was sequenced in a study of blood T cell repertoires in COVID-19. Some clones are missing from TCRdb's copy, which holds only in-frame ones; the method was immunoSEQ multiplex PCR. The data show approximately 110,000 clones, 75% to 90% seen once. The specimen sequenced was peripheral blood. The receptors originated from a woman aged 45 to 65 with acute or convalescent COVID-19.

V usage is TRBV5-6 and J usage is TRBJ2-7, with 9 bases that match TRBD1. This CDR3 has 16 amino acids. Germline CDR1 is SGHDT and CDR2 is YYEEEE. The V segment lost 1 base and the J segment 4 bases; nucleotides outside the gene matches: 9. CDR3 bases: TGTGCCAGCAGCTTGTTGGGACAGGGCCTACCTTACGAGCAGTACTTC. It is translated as CASSLLGQGLPYEQYF.

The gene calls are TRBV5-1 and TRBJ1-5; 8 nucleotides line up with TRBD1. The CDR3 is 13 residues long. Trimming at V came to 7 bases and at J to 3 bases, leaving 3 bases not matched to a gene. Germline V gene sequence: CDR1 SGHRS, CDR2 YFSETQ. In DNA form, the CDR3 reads TGCGCCAGCTCGACAGGGGACAATCAGCCCCAGCATTTT. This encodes CASSTGDNQPQHF. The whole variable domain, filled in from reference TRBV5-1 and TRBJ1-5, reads KAGVTQTPRYLIKTRGQQVTLSCSPISGHRSVSWYQQTPGQGLQFLFEYFSETQRNKGNFPGRFSGRQFSNSRSEMNVSTLELGDSALYLCASSTGDNQPQHFGDGTRLSIL.

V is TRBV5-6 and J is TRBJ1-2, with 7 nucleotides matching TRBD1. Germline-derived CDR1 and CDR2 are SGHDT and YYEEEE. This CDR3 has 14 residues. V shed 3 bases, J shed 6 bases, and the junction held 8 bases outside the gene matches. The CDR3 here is CASSYLNRGDGYTF. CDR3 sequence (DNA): TGTGCCAGCAGCTACCTCAACAGGGGAGATGGCTACACCTTC.

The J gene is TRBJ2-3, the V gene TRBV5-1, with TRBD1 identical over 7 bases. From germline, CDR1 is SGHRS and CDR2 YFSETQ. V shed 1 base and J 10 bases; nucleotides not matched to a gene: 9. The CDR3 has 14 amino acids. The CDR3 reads CASSLSDTGDAQYF. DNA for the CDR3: TGCGCCAGCAGCTTGTCCGACACAGGGGACGCGCAGTATTTT.

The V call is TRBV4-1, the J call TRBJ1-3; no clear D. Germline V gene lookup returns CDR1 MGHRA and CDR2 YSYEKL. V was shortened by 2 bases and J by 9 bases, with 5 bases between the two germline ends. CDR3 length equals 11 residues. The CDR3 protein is CASSQLGTIYF. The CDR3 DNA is TGCGCCAGCAGCCAACTAGGCACCATATATTTT.

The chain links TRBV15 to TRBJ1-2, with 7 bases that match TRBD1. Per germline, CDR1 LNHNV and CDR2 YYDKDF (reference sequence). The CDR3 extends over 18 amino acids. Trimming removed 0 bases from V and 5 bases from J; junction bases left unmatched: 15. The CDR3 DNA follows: TGTGCCACCAGCAGAGATACGGACAGGAGTCTCGATCGTTATGGCTACACCTTC. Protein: CATSRDTDRSLDRYGYTF.

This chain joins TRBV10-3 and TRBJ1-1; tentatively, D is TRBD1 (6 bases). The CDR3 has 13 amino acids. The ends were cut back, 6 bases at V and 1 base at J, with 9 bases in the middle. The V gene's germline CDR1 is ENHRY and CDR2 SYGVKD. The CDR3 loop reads CAIRRTENTEAFF. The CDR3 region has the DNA TGTGCCATCAGGAGGACAGAGAACACTGAAGCTTTCTTT.

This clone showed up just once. As DNA, the CDR3 is TGCACCAGCAGCCGACGGAGGATTGGGGATACGCAGTATTTT. It specifies CTSSRRRIGDTQYF. This chain links TRBV1 with TRBJ2-3; the DNA was not compared with TRBD2, the D call given in the table. TRBV1 is listed as a pseudogene. CDR3 length: 14 amino acids.

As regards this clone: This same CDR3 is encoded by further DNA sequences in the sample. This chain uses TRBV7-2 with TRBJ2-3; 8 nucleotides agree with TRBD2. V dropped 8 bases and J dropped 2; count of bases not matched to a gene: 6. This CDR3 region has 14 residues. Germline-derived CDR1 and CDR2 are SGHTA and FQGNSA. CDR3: CASSQGLVTDTQYF. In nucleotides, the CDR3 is TGTGCCAGCTCCCAGGGACTAGTCACAGATACGCAGTATTTT.

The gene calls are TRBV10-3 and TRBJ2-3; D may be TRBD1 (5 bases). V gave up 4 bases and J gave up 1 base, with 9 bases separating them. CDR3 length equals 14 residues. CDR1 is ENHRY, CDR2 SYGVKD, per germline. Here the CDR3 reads CAISAGLGTDTQYF. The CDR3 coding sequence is TGTGCCATCAGTGCAGGGCTGGGCACAGATACGCAGTATTTT.

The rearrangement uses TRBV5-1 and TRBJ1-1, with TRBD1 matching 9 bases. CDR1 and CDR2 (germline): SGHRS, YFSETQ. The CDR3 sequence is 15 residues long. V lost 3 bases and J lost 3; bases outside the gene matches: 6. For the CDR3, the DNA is TGCGCCAGCAGCTATCCGGGACAGGGTGACACTGAAGCTTTCTTT. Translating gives CASSYPGQGDTEAFF. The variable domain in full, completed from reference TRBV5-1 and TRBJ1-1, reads KAGVTQTPRYLIKTRGQQVTLSCSPISGHRSVSWYQQTPGQGLQFLFEYFSETQRNKGNFPGRFSGRQFSNSRSEMNVSTLELGDSALYLCASSYPGQGDTEAFFGQGTRLTVV.

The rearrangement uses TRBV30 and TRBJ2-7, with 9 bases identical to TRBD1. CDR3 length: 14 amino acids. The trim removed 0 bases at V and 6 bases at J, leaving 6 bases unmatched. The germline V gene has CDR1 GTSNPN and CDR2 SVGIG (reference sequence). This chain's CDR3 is CAWSVTGGKGEQYF. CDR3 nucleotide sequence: TGTGCCTGGAGTGTAACAGGGGGCAAGGGCGAGCAGTACTTC.

Written as DNA, the CDR3 is TGTGCCAGCAGCTTTAGCCCTGGGCCCCAGCATTTT. Amino acids: CASSFSPGPQHF. V usage is TRBV5-8 and J usage is TRBJ1-5; D gene uncertain. Per germline, CDR1 SGHTS and CDR2 YDEGEE. CDR3 length: 12 residues. V shed 2 bases and J shed 9 bases, with 9 bases lying between them.

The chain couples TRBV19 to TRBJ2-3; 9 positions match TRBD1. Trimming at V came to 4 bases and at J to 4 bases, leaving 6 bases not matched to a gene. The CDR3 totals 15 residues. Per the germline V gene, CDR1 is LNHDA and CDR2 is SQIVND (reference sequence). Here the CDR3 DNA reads TGTGCCAGTAGTACCGGACAGGGGCTCTCAGATACGCAGTATTTT. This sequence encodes CASSTGQGLSDTQYF.

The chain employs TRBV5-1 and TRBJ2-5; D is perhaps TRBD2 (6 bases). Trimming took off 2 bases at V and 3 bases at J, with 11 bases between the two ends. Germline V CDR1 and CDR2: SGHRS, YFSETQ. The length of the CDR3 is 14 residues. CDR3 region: CASSFRGIEETQYF. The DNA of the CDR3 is TGCGCCAGCAGCTTTCGGGGGATCGAAGAGACCCAGTACTTC. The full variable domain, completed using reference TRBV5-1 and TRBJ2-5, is KAGVTQTPRYLIKTRGQQVTLSCSPISGHRSVSWYQQTPGQGLQFLFEYFSETQRNKGNFPGRFSGRQFSNSRSEMNVSTLELGDSALYLCASSFRGIEETQYFGPGTRLLVL.